Each of the 3 T cell receptor beta chains below was sequenced from the same sample in a study of blood T cells in healthy people across ages. A sample-barcoded 5' primer and a J-beta primer mix were used in a second PCR of roughly 7 to 11 cycles. MiXCR was run by TCRdb on the 5' RACE reads, yielding one entry per CDR3 protein. The sample contains about 1.8 million distinct CDR3 sequences, roughly 52% of which appear only once. Sequenced material: blood. These receptors originate from a middle-aged woman in good health.

This clonotype was seen only a few times. This chain links TRBV5-1 with TRBJ2-1, with 13 bases that match TRBD2. The CDR3 length is 18 residues. The germline V gene encodes CDR1 SGHRS and CDR2 YFSETQ. The V gene end was trimmed by 6 bases and the J gene end by 1 base; junction bases not matched to a gene: 10. The CDR3 DNA is TGCGCCAGCACCCTACTAGCGGGGGGGCCGGGATCCTACAATGAGCAGTTCTTC. As protein: CASTLLAGGPGSYNEQFF. The full variable domain, its missing parts supplied by reference TRBV5-1 and TRBJ2-1, is KAGVTQTPRYLIKTRGQQVTLSCSPISGHRSVSWYQQTPGQGLQFLFEYFSETQRNKGNFPGRFSGRQFSNSRSEMNVSTLELGDSALYLCASTLLAGGPGSYNEQFFGPGTRLTVL.

This clonotype has a handful of counts. The V gene is TRBV12-3 or TRBV12-4, the J gene TRBJ2-2; unclear D gene. V shed 3 bases and J shed 5 bases, with 4 bases lying between them. This CDR3 comprises 12 residues. CDR3 sequence reads: CASSFGTGELFF. CDR3 nucleotides: TGTGCCAGCAGTTTTGGAACCGGGGAGCTGTTTTTT.

V usage is TRBV25-1 and J usage is TRBJ1-1; D is unclear. With 3 bases removed from V and 7 bases from J, the gap between germline ends came to 9 bases. The CDR3 contains 12 residues. Germline V lookup: CDR1 MGHDK, CDR2 SYGVNS. The CDR3 here is CASSDRYLEAFF. The CDR3 nucleotides read TGTGCCAGCAGTGACCGGTACCTTGAAGCTTTCTTT.